Described below is a single T cell receptor beta chain sequence and its context. Its matching antigen is unknown. The germline CDR1 and CDR2 sequences are MDHEN and SYDVKM. The CDR3 has 16 residues. CD45RO-CCR7+CD27+CD95- was the phenotype of naive CD8+ T cells. 5' RACE that incorporated UMI labels was used to prepare the TRB cDNA libraries. TCRdb derives one entry per CDR3 protein from the 5' RACE reads, leaving out DNA. The sample totals around 140,000 distinct CDR3 sequences. This entry is derived from a study of CXCR3-negative and CXCR3-positive naive CD8 T cells. The study's findings and limits: CXCR3-positive naive cells had TRB CDR3s that were more hydrophobic than CXCR3-negative naive cells had. High diversity, comparable across both naive subsets, contrasted with much lower diversity in memory CD8+ cells.

This chain links TRBV28 with TRBJ2-1; TCRdb proposes TRBD1, but this gene call is untestable without DNA. The specimen sequenced was naive CXCR3+ CD8+ T cells from blood. Subset reported: CD45RO-CCR7+CD27+CD95- naive CD8+ T cells expressing CXCR3 (TNR3+). The origin of this receptor is a human donor in good health. Some clones in this sample may be carry-over from other donors' samples. CDR3 loop: CASSLGDRDNYNEQFF.